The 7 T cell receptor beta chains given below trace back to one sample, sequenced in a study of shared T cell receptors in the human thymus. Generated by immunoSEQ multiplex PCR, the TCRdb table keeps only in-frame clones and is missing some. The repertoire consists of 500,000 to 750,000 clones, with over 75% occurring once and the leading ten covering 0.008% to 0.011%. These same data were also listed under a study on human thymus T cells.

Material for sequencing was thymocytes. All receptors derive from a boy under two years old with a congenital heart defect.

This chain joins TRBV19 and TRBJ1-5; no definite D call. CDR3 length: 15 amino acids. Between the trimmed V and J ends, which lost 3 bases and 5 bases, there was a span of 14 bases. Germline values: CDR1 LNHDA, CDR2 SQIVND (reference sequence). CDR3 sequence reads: CASSIGDIGDQPQHF. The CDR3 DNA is TGTGCCAGTAGTATCGGCGACATCGGTGATCAGCCCCAGCATTTT.

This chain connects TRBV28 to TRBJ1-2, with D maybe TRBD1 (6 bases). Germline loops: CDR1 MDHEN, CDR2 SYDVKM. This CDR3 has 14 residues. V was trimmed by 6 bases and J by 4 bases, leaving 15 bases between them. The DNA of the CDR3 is TGTGCCAGCAGCCTCGGACAGCAGACCTATGGCTACACCTTC. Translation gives CASSLGQQTYGYTF.

The CDR3 sequence is CASSQDPGLAGASTDTQYF. Here the CDR3 DNA reads TGCGCCAGCAGCCAAGACCCGGGACTAGCGGGAGCCAGCACAGATACGCAGTATTTT. The chain couples TRBV4-3 to TRBJ2-3; 14 nucleotides line up with TRBD2. Trimming cost V 0 bases and J 0 bases; bases outside gene matches: 5. Germline-derived CDR1 and CDR2 are LGHNA and YSLEER. This CDR3 spans 19 amino acids.

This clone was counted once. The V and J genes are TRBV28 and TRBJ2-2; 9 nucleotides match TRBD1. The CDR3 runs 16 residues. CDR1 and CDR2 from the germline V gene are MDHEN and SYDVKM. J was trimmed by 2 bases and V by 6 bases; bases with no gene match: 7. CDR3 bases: TGTGCCAGCAGGGACAGGGGAAGGGAAAACACCGGGGAGCTGTTTTTT. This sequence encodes CASRDRGRENTGELFF.

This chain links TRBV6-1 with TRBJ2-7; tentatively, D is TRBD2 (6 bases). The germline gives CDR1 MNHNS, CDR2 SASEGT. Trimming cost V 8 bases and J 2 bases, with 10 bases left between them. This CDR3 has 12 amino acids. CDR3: CASGAGPYEQYF. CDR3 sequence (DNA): TGTGCCAGCGGAGCGGGCCCCTACGAGCAGTACTTC.

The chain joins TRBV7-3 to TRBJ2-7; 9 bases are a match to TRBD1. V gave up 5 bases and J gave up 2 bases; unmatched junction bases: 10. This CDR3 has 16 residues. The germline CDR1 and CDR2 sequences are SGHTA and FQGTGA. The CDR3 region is CASSPGDRAPTYEQYF. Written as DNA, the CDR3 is TGTGCCAGCAGCCCAGGGGACAGGGCCCCTACCTACGAGCAGTACTTC.

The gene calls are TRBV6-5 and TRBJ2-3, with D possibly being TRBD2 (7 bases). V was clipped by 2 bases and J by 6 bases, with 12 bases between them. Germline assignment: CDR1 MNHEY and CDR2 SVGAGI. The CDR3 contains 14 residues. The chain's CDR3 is CASSYVRGPDTQYF. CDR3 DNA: TGTGCCAGCAGTTACGTGCGGGGGCCTGATACGCAGTATTTT.